These T cell receptor beta chains were read from a single sample in a study of cytomegalovirus exposure and HLA in healthy donors. The table came from immunoSEQ multiplex PCR; TCRdb's copy has only in-frame clones and leaves some out. The sample shows 120,000 to 150,000 clones, roughly 90% of them seen only once. Sequencing was carried out using PBMCs. These receptors all stem from a man aged 18 to 30 in good health and CMV-seropositive. Both conserved end residues are part of each CDR3. D genes are given only for firm matches. Some rows have no size entry. The others give once, few or many, or a class for an expanded clone.

clone_size | j_call | v_call | d_call | cdr3_nt | cdr3_aa
- | TRBJ2-3 | TRBV12-5 | - | TGTGCTAGTGGTTTGGGCTATAGCACAGATACGCAGTATTTT | CASGLGYSTDTQYF
- | TRBJ2-5 | TRBV6-1 | TRBD1 | TGTGCCAGCAGTCCCCTGACAGGGACAGAGACCCAGTACTTC | CASSPLTGTETQYF
- | TRBJ2-7 | TRBV27 | - | TGTGCCAGCAGTTCGGGTCCGTACTACGAGCAGTACTTC | CASSSGPYYEQYF
few | TRBJ1-2 | TRBV19 | - | TGTGCCAGTACGGGTGCCGGAGGGGATGGCTACACCTTC | CASTGAGGDGYTF
- | TRBJ2-1 | TRBV14 | TRBD1 | TGTGCCAGCAGCCAACGGACAGGGATAGGATACAATGAGCAGTTCTTC | CASSQRTGIGYNEQFF
- | TRBJ2-3 | TRBV5-6 | - | TGTGCCAGCAGCACGGCGGGGATTAGCACAGATACGCAGTATTTT | CASSTAGISTDTQYF
- | TRBJ2-5 | TRBV19 | TRBD1 | TGTGCCAGTAGTCTGCGGGACAGGGGTCGGGAGACCCAGTACTTC | CASSLRDRGRETQYF
- | TRBJ2-2 | TRBV18 | - | TGTGCCAGCTCACCGGCCTTAAACACCGGGGAGCTGTTTTTT | CASSPALNTGELFF
- | TRBJ1-3 | TRBV5-1 | TRBD1 | TGCGCCAGCAGCTCCCGAGGACAGGGTCGTTCTGGAAACACCATATATTTT | CASSSRGQGRSGNTIYF
- | TRBJ1-4 | TRBV27 | - | TGTGCCAGCAGCCCCGCAGGGTGGTGGGAAAAACTGTTTTTT | CASSPAGWWEKLFF
- | TRBJ1-1 | TRBV27 | - | TGTGCCAGCAGGTACGACAGGAACACTGAAGCTTTCTTT | CASRYDRNTEAFF
- | TRBJ1-3 | TRBV21-1 | - | TGTGCCAGCAGCACCCGGGACTCCATCTCTGGAAACACCATATATTTT | CASSTRDSISGNTIYF
- | TRBJ2-7 | TRBV7-2 | TRBD1 | TGTGCCAGCACTCCATCAGGTGGGACAGGGTATTACTTC | CASTPSGGTGYYF
- | TRBJ1-1 | TRBV7-2 | - | TGTGCCAGCAGCGCCTACTACACTGAAGCTTTCTTT | CASSAYYTEAFF
- | TRBJ2-3 | TRBV18 | TRBD1 | TGTGCCAGCTCACCTACAGGGGGCACAGATACGCAGTATTTT | CASSPTGGTDTQYF
- | TRBJ1-2 | TRBV2 | TRBD1 | TGTGCCACCCAGTACAGGGGGTTGGGTGGCTACACCTTC | CATQYRGLGGYTF
- | TRBJ2-3 | TRBV5-6 | TRBD1 | TGTGCCAGCAGCCCCGGGACAGGGACGGGCACAGATACGCAGTATTTT | CASSPGTGTGTDTQYF
- | TRBJ1-4 | TRBV30 | TRBD1 | TGTGCCTGGAGACCAGGGGGCGCTGAAAAACTGTTTTTT | CAWRPGGAEKLFF
- | TRBJ2-5 | TRBV11-2 | TRBD1 | TGTGCCAGCAGCGATACCACGAAAAGGACAGGGAAAGAGACCCAGTACTTC | CASSDTTKRTGKETQYF
- | TRBJ2-2 | TRBV29-1 | - | TGCAGCGTTGGGATCAGGGGCAACACCGGGGAGCTGTTTTTT | CSVGIRGNTGELFF
- | TRBJ2-7 | TRBV10-3 | TRBD2 | TGTGCCATCAGTGGGTTAGCGGGAGGAGACGAGCAGTACTTC | CAISGLAGGDEQYF
once | TRBJ1-1 | TRBV4-1 | TRBD1 | TGCGCCAGCAGCCTAGGACAGGGGAAGAACACTGAAGCTTTCTTT | CASSLGQGKNTEAFF
- | TRBJ2-7 | TRBV23-1 | TRBD2 | TGCGCCAGCAGTCAATCGGCGGGACTAGCGGGAGACGAGCAGTACTTC | CASSQSAGLAGDEQYF
- | TRBJ1-5 | TRBV7-9 | TRBD1 | TGTGCCAGCAGCTTAGCCGCAGGGGGCGGCAATCAGCCCCAGCATTTT | CASSLAAGGGNQPQHF
- | TRBJ1-2 | TRBV12-5 | - | TGTGCTAGTGGTTCCGACGAACTCGGGAGACCATCTCCTCTATTGGATTCGGATGGCTACACCTTC | CASGSDELGRPSPLLDSDGYTF
few | TRBJ1-1 | TRBV30 | - | TGTGCCTGGTCCGGGTATGGGGCTTTCTTT | CAWSGYGAFF
- | TRBJ1-5 | TRBV6-6 | TRBD1 | TGTGCCAGCAGCCCCGGGACAGGAAGAAGGGAGCCCCAGCATTTT | CASSPGTGRREPQHF
- | TRBJ1-1 | TRBV11-2 | - | TGTGCCAGCAGCACAAGGGATCAGGGTGATGCGGCTTTCTTT | CASSTRDQGDAAFF
few | TRBJ1-6 | TRBV9 | - | TGTGCCAGCAGCGTAGGAATCAGTTCACCCCTCCACTTT | CASSVGISSPLHF
once | TRBJ1-5 | TRBV29-1 | - | TGCAGCGTTGCAGGGGCAGCCAATCAGCCCCAGCATTTT | CSVAGAANQPQHF
- | TRBJ1-2 | TRBV30 | - | TGTGCCTGGAGTACAAACAGGGCTAGAGAGGGCTACACCTTC | CAWSTNRAREGYTF
- | TRBJ1-4 | TRBV7-6 | TRBD1 | TGTGCCAGCACCCCAGGGGGCTTCCATGAAAAACTGTTTTTT | CASTPGGFHEKLFF
- | TRBJ2-3 | TRBV6-1 | TRBD2 | TGTGCCAGCAGTGATACCGGGACTAGCGGGAGGGGATCCACAGATACGCAGTATTTT | CASSDTGTSGRGSTDTQYF
- | TRBJ2-5 | TRBV19 | TRBD2 | TGTGCCAGTAGTAAAAGAGGACTAGCGGGAGGGCCGAGGCAAGAGACCCAGTACTTC | CASSKRGLAGGPRQETQYF
- | TRBJ2-1 | TRBV2 | TRBD2 | TGTGCCAGCAGACAAGGGCTAGCGGGCTACAATGAGCAGTTCTTC | CASRQGLAGYNEQFF
- | TRBJ2-7 | TRBV9 | - | TGTGCCAGCAGCGAAGGGACACCCAGGGACGAGCAGTACTTC | CASSEGTPRDEQYF
- | TRBJ2-4 | TRBV4-1 | TRBD1 | TGCGCCAGCAGCCCCTTCAGGGGGCCCGGCATTCAGTACTTC | CASSPFRGPGIQYF
- | TRBJ1-4 | TRBV5-1 | - | TGCGCCAGCAGCCCGGACGGACTTAATGAAAAACTGTTTTTT | CASSPDGLNEKLFF
- | TRBJ1-6 | TRBV2 | - | TGTGCCAGCAGTGGGGGGCAGCTTCGAGGGACCCTCCACTTT | CASSGGQLRGTLHF
- | TRBJ1-4 | TRBV4-1 | - | TGCGCCAGCAGCCAGACAGGTGGAGAAAAACTGTTTTTT | CASSQTGGEKLFF
few | TRBJ2-5 | TRBV7-9 | - | TGTGCCAGCAGCCTACCTTATCAAGAGACCCAGTACTTC | CASSLPYQETQYF
- | TRBJ1-4 | TRBV6-1 | TRBD1 | TGTGCCAGCAGTGGGAGGACAGGGGTTGAAGAAAAACTGTTTTTT | CASSGRTGVEEKLFF
- | TRBJ2-7 | TRBV14 | - | TGTGCCAGCAGCCAAGGAACAGGTGGTGGCTACGAGCAGTACTTC | CASSQGTGGGYEQYF
- | TRBJ2-2 | TRBV5-1 | - | TGCGCCAGCAGCCGAACCATTTCCGACAGGATGAACACCGGGGAGCTGTTTTTT | CASSRTISDRMNTGELFF
once | TRBJ2-1 | TRBV10-1 | TRBD2 | TGCGCCAGCAGTGATAGACTAGCGGGAGGAGTTTGGTTCTTC | CASSDRLAGGVWFF
- | TRBJ1-2 | TRBV10-2 | TRBD1 | TGCGCCAGCATACGGGACAGGGGACTCGGCTATGGCTACACCTTC | CASIRDRGLGYGYTF